This TCR beta chain was identified during a study of T cells in Graves' hyperthyroidism and ophthalmopathy. Whole-study results and caveats: For ophthalmopathy, model prediction preceded onset by a median roughly 6.5 months.

At least ten counts were recorded for this clonotype. The antigen is undetermined. Template material for amplifying TCR beta CDR3 regions consisted of RNA transcripts. A set of HTBI primers served as the primers for a first-round RT-PCR of the TCR CDR3. TCRdb re-analysed the multiplex PCR reads in MiXCR, keeping a single row per CDR3 protein. The table lists 550,000 to 700,000 distinct CDR3 sequences, about 45% of them singletons, with 15% to 20% in the top ten. The sample comprised peripheral blood or thyroid tissue (not recorded which). This receptor was identified in an adult woman with Graves' disease, either hyperthyroidism or ophthalmopathy (not recorded which).

For the CDR3, the DNA is TGTGCCAGCACCCTACCCGGGGAGCTGTTTTTT. It translates to CASTLPGELFF. The chain couples TRBV6-6 to TRBJ2-2; D not certain. The CDR3 sequence is 11 residues long. Germline lookup yields CDR1 MNHNY and CDR2 SVGAGI (reference sequence). Trimming took 7 bases from V and 6 from J, leaving 6 bases between them.